Below are 4 T cell receptor beta chains sequenced from a single sample in a study of human thymus T cells. Resections obtained during corrective heart surgery supplied the thymus tissue. Sequencing used immunoSEQ multiplex PCR; TCRdb keeps in-frame clones, though not all of them. This sample has 120,000 or so clones; 90% to 95% occur once, and the top ten carry around 0.024%. The sequenced sample consisted of thymus tissue. The source is a boy younger than two with a congenital heart defect but otherwise immunologically healthy.

This chain joins TRBV27 and TRBJ1-6; D call uncertain. Germline V gene data show CDR1 as MNHEY and CDR2 as SMNVEV (reference sequence). The CDR3 consists of 14 residues. Deletions cut 3 bases from V and 6 bases from J, with 9 bases between. The CDR3 nucleotides read TGTGCCAGCAGTTTCAGCGGTAGTAATTCACCCCTCCACTTT. Amino acids: CASSFSGSNSPLHF.

The chain is built from TRBV27 and TRBJ1-5, with 9 bases lining up with TRBD1. The CDR3 covers 14 residues. J was trimmed by 3 bases and V by 4 bases; bases with no gene match: 1. The germline CDR1 and CDR2 sequences are MNHEY and SMNVEV (reference sequence). The CDR3 DNA sequence: TGTGCCAGCAGTTGGGACAGGGACAATCAGCCCCAGCATTTT. Translating it yields CASSWDRDNQPQHF.

The CDR3 DNA sequence: TGCAGTGAGACTCTATCCAATGAGCAGTTCTTC. Encoded protein: CSETLSNEQFF. The rearrangement links TRBV20-1 to TRBJ2-1; no clear D gene. V gave up 7 bases and J gave up 6 bases, with 10 bases separating them. Germline V gives CDR1 DFQATT, CDR2 SNEGSKA (reference sequence). The CDR3 is made up of 11 amino acids.

The chain has TRBV4-2 and TRBJ2-2; 7 positions match TRBD1. V dropped 5 bases and J dropped 5; count of bases not matched to a gene: 14. The germline V gene has CDR1 LGHNA and CDR2 YNFKEQ. This CDR3 comprises 17 residues. CDR3 residues: CASSVGTAGEGTGELFF. The CDR3 DNA is TGTGCCAGCAGCGTAGGGACAGCAGGCGAAGGAACCGGGGAGCTGTTTTTT.